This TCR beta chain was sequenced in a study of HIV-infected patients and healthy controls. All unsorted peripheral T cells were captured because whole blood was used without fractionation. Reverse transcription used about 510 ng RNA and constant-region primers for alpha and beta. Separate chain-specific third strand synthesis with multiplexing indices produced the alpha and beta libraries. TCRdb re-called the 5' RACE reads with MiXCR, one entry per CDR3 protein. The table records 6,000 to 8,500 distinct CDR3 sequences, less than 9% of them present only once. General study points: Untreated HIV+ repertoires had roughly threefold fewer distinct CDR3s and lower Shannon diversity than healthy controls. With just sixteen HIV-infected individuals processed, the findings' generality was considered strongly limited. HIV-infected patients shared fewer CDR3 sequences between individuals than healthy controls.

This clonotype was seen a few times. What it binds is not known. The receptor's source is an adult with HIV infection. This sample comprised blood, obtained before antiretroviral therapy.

CDR3 bases: TGTGCCAGCTCACCAGGCAGTAAACTAGGAGAGACCCAGTACTTC. Translating gives CASSPGSKLGETQYF. The chain combines TRBV18 with TRBJ2-5; maybe TRBD2 (5 bases). V lost 2 bases and J 4 bases, leaving 14 bases between the germline ends. The CDR3 loop spans 15 amino acids. Germline V gene sequence: CDR1 KGHSH, CDR2 LQKENI. The complete variable domain, with remaining parts taken from reference TRBV18 and TRBJ2-5, reads NAGVMQNPRHLVRRRGQEARLRCSPMKGHSHVYWYRQLPEEGLKFMVYLQKENIIDESGMPKERFSAEFPKEGPSILRIQQVVRGDSAAYFCASSPGSKLGETQYFGPGTRLLVL.